This is a list of T cell receptor beta chains from one sample in a study of T cells after yellow fever vaccination. TCRdb called the 5' RACE reads again in MiXCR, with one record for every CDR3 protein. The sample records tens of thousands of distinct CDR3 sequences, about 6.5% being singletons. This specimen was CD8+ T cells sorted from PBMCs, taken around 45 days after the first yellow fever vaccination. These TCRs come from a man younger than 35 who received the YFV17D yellow fever vaccine. Both conserved end residues are part of each CDR3. A D gene is named only where the DNA matches it firmly. Expanded clones get a size class; other rows say once, few or many, or leave the size out.

V gene	clone size	D gene	J gene	CDR3 protein	CDR3 DNA
TRBV12-3/TRBV12-4	many	TRBD1	TRBJ2-1	CASSSRTGAYNEQFF	TGTGCCAGCAGTTCCCGGACAGGGGCCTACAATGAGCAGTTCTTC
TRBV5-1	many	.	TRBJ2-3	CASSLLRGASDTQYF	TGCGCCAGCAGCTTGCTACGGGGGGCGTCGGATACGCAGTATTTT
TRBV6-5	medium-sized	TRBD2	TRBJ2-5	CASSYSGLAGGETQYF	TGTGCCAGCAGTTACTCGGGACTAGCGGGGGGAGAGACCCAGTACTTC
TRBV10-2	few	.	TRBJ1-1	CASSVHLTVNTEAFF	TGCGCCAGCAGTGTACATTTGACGGTCAACACTGAAGCTTTCTTT
TRBV4-1	few	.	TRBJ1-1	CASSPQGGENTEAFF	TGCGCCAGCAGCCCACAAGGTGGGGAGAACACTGAAGCTTTCTTT
TRBV7-6	.	.	TRBJ2-1	CASSSGIGYEQFF	TGTGCCAGCAGCTCAGGTATCGGGTATGAGCAGTTCTTC
TRBV20-1	many	.	TRBJ2-7	CSASRLTLEQYF	TGCAGTGCTAGTCGCCTTACACTCGAGCAGTACTTC
TRBV3-1	many	TRBD1	TRBJ2-2	CASMETGFTGELFF	TGTGCCAGCATGGAGACAGGGTTCACCGGGGAGCTGTTTTTT
TRBV3-1	many	.	TRBJ2-7	CASSQDRPYEQYF	TGTGCCAGCAGCCAAGATAGGCCCTACGAGCAGTACTTC
TRBV19	many	.	TRBJ1-1	CASLVGREAFF	TGTGCCAGTTTGGTTGGGAGGGAAGCTTTCTTT
TRBV7-6	.	TRBD1	TRBJ2-7	CASSPETGATYEQYF	TGTGCCAGCAGCCCAGAGACAGGGGCGACCTACGAGCAGTACTTC
TRBV7-9	few	.	TRBJ2-3	CAGQSEASTDTQYF	TGTGCCGGACAGAGTGAGGCGAGCACAGATACGCAGTATTTT
TRBV14	many	.	TRBJ1-1	CASSQDWGSAEAFF	TGTGCCAGCAGCCAAGATTGGGGGTCCGCTGAAGCTTTCTTT
TRBV19	.	.	TRBJ2-1	CASTPGPSSYNEQFF	TGTGCCAGTACCCCGGGACCGTCATCCTACAATGAGCAGTTCTTC
TRBV19	few	TRBD1	TRBJ1-1	CASSIAPQGAREAFF	TGTGCCAGTAGTATCGCCCCTCAGGGGGCGAGAGAAGCTTTCTTT
TRBV20-1	few	.	TRBJ2-1	CSARDFQGTLNNEQFF	TGCAGTGCTAGAGATTTTCAGGGGACGTTAAACAATGAGCAGTTCTTC
TRBV12-3/TRBV12-4	many	TRBD2	TRBJ2-5	CASSLGSSGAREGTQYF	TGTGCCAGCAGTTTAGGGTCTAGCGGGGCCCGAGAGGGGACCCAGTACTTC
TRBV12-3/TRBV12-4	many	TRBD2	TRBJ2-3	CASSRYGLAGDTQYF	TGTGCCAGCAGTCGCTACGGACTAGCTGGAGATACGCAGTATTTT
TRBV7-9	many	.	TRBJ1-5	CASSFSDTNQPQHF	TGTGCCAGCAGCTTTAGTGACACCAATCAGCCCCAGCATTTT
TRBV19	many	.	TRBJ2-7	CASSIVRSFINGEQYF	TGTGCCAGTAGTATTGTCCGGTCCTTCATCAACGGGGAGCAGTACTTC
TRBV29-1	many	.	TRBJ1-2	CSVEFPGARYGYTF	TGCAGCGTAGAATTCCCCGGGGCAAGGTATGGCTACACCTTC
TRBV20-1	many	.	TRBJ1-5	CSASLSGGGNQPQHF	TGCAGTGCTAGTCTATCCGGGGGCGGGAATCAGCCCCAGCATTTT
TRBV11-3	many	TRBD1	TRBJ1-1	CASSSTGTGGRTEAFF	TGTGCCAGCAGCTCCACCGGGACAGGGGGCCGGACTGAAGCTTTCTTT
TRBV7-9	many	.	TRBJ2-4	CASRDSIAKNIQYF	TGTGCCAGCAGGGACAGTATAGCCAAAAACATTCAGTACTTC
TRBV11-2	many	.	TRBJ2-7	CASSLDGPQLFITLAYEQYF	TGTGCCAGCAGCTTAGACGGACCCCAGCTCTTTATCACTTTAGCCTACGAGCAGTACTTC
TRBV6-5	many	.	TRBJ1-1	CASSYYQGTSNTEAFF	TGTGCCAGCAGTTACTATCAGGGGACATCGAACACTGAAGCTTTCTTT
TRBV5-4	few	TRBD1	TRBJ2-2	CATPSDRGNTGELFF	TGTGCCACCCCCAGTGACAGGGGGAACACCGGGGAGCTGTTTTTT
TRBV20-1	many	TRBD1	TRBJ2-5	CSASPDRDLGETQYF	TGCAGTGCTAGTCCCGACAGGGACCTAGGAGAGACCCAGTACTTC
TRBV27	.	TRBD1	TRBJ2-3	CASSLPGGADTQYF	TGTGCCAGCAGCCTCCCAGGGGGAGCAGATACGCAGTATTTT
TRBV11-2	many	.	TRBJ1-1	CASSLEGAVFAEAFF	TGTGCCAGCAGCTTAGAGGGGGCCGTTTTTGCTGAAGCTTTCTTT
TRBV7-2	many	.	TRBJ2-7	CASSLLPGAPEQYF	TGTGCCAGCAGCTTATTGCCAGGGGCGCCTGAGCAGTACTTC
TRBV6-9	.	.	TRBJ1-1	CASTLFGGTTEAFF	TGTGCCAGCACTTTATTCGGTGGGACCACTGAAGCTTTCTTT
TRBV12-3/TRBV12-4	few	TRBD1	TRBJ1-6	CASSEGTDPLHF	TGTGCCAGCAGTGAAGGGACAGATCCCCTCCACTTT
TRBV7-3	many	.	TRBJ1-1	CASSHSGGLNTEAFF	TGTGCCAGCAGCCACAGTGGCGGCCTTAACACTGAAGCTTTCTTT
TRBV5-6	few	.	TRBJ2-5	CASSTGADEETQYF	TGTGCCAGCAGCACCGGAGCGGACGAAGAGACCCAGTACTTC
TRBV7-9	many	.	TRBJ2-7	CASSLGRQEQYF	TGTGCCAGCAGCTTAGGGCGTCAGGAGCAGTACTTC
TRBV12-3/TRBV12-4	.	.	TRBJ2-1	CASTTPGSSYNEQFF	TGTGCCAGCACGACCCCAGGGAGCTCCTACAATGAGCAGTTCTTC
TRBV6-2/TRBV6-3	.	.	TRBJ2-5	CASSYWIHGEETQYF	TGTGCCAGCAGTTACTGGATCCACGGGGAGGAGACCCAGTACTTC
TRBV6-5	.	TRBD2	TRBJ2-7	CASSYSVRAGGYEQYF	TGTGCCAGCAGTTACTCTGTGAGAGCGGGGGGCTACGAGCAGTACTTC
TRBV27	many	TRBD1	TRBJ2-3	CASTRGTGGTDTQYF	TGTGCCAGCACTCGGGGGACAGGGGGAACAGATACGCAGTATTTT
TRBV12-3/TRBV12-4	.	.	TRBJ1-3	CASRIQGFSGNTIYF	TGTGCCAGCAGGATACAGGGTTTCTCTGGAAACACCATATATTTT
TRBV9	few	.	TRBJ2-2	CASRPGPGTQNTGELFF	TGTGCCAGTCGTCCGGGGCCCGGGACGCAGAACACCGGGGAGCTGTTTTTT
TRBV27	many	TRBD1	TRBJ1-2	CASSNTGQNYGYTF	TGTGCCAGCAGCAATACGGGACAGAACTATGGCTACACCTTC
TRBV5-5	.	.	TRBJ1-5	CASSSGRGGNQPQHF	TGTGCCAGCAGCTCAGGTAGAGGGGGCAATCAGCCCCAGCATTTT
TRBV20-1	few	.	TRBJ1-4	CSARDKGTLEKLFF	TGCAGTGCTAGAGATAAAGGCACCCTTGAAAAACTGTTTTTT
TRBV7-9	many	TRBD1	TRBJ1-3	CASSFLTPGQVHSGNTIYF	TGTGCCAGCAGCTTCCTTACTCCGGGACAGGTTCACTCTGGAAACACCATATATTTT
TRBV5-6	many	TRBD1	TRBJ2-7	CASSFGQGHEQYF	TGTGCCAGCAGTTTTGGACAGGGCCACGAGCAGTACTTC
TRBV3-1	many	.	TRBJ2-7	CASSQDPRWHEQYF	TGTGCCAGCAGCCAAGATCCTCGTTGGCACGAGCAGTACTTC
TRBV7-9	many	.	TRBJ1-1	CASSFEGTEAFF	TGTGCCAGCAGCTTTGAGGGTACTGAAGCTTTCTTT
TRBV5-1	few	.	TRBJ2-2	CASSLAPGYTGELFF	TGCGCCAGCAGCTTGGCCCCAGGGTACACCGGGGAGCTGTTTTTT
TRBV5-6	.	.	TRBJ2-2	CASSVGGRPKTLNTGELFF	TGTGCCAGCAGCGTGGGAGGCAGACCTAAGACATTGAACACCGGGGAGCTGTTTTTT
TRBV12-3/TRBV12-4	many	.	TRBJ2-3	CASSWAGFTDTQYF	TGTGCCAGCAGTTGGGCAGGATTCACAGATACGCAGTATTTT
TRBV5-1	few	TRBD2	TRBJ2-3	CASSLAGGPTPDTQYF	TGCGCCAGCAGCTTAGCGGGGGGGCCAACCCCAGATACGCAGTATTTT